Listed below are T cell receptor beta chains from one sample, sequenced in a study of T cell changes during pregnancy in multiple sclerosis. Libraries were prepared by immunoSEQ multiplex PCR; TCRdb keeps only in-frame clonotypes and omits some of them. The sample lists just under 95,000 clones, 80% to 95% occurring once. Sample: peripheral blood, taken in the first trimester of pregnancy. Receptors originate from a female donor with multiple sclerosis, enrolled in a pregnancy study. Both conserved end residues are trimmed from each CDR3.

>TRBV6-1
ASEVVGGEQY
>TRBV5-8
ASSSLGGGYGYT
>TRBV27
ASSMRQDWGEGTEAF
>TRBV7-9
ASSSGTTVPVDTQY
>TRBV6-5
ASSLRRGSNQPQH
>TRBV7-7
ASSLEATGRYNEQF
>TRBV6-5
ASSYVGPGELF
>TRBV7-9
ASSWRAGGEQF
>TRBV4-2
ASSQDRGDTQY
>TRBV29-1
SVVPTGGWNTEAF
>TRBV28
ASSFLTFTDTQY
>TRBV25-1
ASSAGKQPQH